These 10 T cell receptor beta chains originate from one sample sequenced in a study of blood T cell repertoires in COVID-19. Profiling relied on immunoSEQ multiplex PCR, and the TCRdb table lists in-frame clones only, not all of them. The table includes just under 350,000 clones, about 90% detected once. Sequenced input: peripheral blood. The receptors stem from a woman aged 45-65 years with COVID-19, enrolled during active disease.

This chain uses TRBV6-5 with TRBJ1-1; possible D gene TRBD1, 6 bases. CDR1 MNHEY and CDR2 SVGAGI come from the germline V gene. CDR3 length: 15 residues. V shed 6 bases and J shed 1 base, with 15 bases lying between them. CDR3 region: CASRSYRAGNTEAFF. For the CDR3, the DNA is TGTGCCAGCAGGTCCTACAGGGCTGGGAACACTGAAGCTTTCTTT.

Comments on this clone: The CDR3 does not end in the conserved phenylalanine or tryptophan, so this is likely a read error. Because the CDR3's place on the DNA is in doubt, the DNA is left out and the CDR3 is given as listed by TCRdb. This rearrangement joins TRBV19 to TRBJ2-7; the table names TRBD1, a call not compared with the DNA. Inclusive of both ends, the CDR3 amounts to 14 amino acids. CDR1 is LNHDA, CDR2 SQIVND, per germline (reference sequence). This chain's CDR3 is CASNRKGTGRRVSK.

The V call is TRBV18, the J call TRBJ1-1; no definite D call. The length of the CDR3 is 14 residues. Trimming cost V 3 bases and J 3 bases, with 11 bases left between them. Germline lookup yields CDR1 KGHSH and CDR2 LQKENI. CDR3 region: CASSPTGLDTEAFF. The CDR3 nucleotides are TGTGCCAGCTCACCGACGGGGTTGGACACTGAAGCTTTCTTT.

The CDR3 DNA reads as TGTGCCAGCTGTAGGGACAGGGCCACTGAAGCTTTCTTT. Residues: CASCRDRATEAFF. This sequence joins TRBV28 and TRBJ1-1; TRBD1 matches at 9 bases. The junction had 5 bases not matched to a gene; V was cut back by 8 bases and J by 4 bases. Germline assignment: CDR1 MDHEN and CDR2 SYDVKM. The CDR3 length is 13 residues.

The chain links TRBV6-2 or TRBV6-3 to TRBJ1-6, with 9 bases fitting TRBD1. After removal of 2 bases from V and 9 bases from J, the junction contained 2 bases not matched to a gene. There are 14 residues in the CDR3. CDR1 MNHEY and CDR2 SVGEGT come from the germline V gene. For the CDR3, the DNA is TGTGCCAGCAGTTACCGGGACAGGGTTTCACCCCTCCACTTT. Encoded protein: CASSYRDRVSPLHF.

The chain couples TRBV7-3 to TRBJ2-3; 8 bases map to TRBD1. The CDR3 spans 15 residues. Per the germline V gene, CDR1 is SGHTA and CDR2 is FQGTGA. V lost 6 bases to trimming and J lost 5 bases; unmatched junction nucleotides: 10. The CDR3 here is CASSRIQGAQDTQYF. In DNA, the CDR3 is TGTGCCAGCAGTCGGATTCAGGGGGCCCAAGATACGCAGTATTTT.

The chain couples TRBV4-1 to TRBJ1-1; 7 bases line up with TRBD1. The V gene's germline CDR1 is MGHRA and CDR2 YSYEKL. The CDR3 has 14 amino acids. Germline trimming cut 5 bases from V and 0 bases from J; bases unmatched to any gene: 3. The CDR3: CASSSDRVNTEAFF. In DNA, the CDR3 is TGCGCCAGCAGCTCAGACAGGGTGAACACTGAAGCTTTCTTT.

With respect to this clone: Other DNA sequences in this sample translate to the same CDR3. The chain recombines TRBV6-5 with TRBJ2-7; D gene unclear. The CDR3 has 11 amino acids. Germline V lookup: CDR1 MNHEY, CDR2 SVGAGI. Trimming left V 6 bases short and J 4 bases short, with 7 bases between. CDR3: CASRAPYEQYF. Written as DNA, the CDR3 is TGTGCCAGCAGGGCCCCGTACGAGCAGTACTTC.

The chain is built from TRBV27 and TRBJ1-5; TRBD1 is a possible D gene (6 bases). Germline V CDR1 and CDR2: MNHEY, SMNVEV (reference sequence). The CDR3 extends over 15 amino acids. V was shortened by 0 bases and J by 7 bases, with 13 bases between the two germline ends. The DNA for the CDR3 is TGTGCCAGCAGTTTATCGTTGGGGGGGGGCCAGCCCCAGCATTTT. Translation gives CASSLSLGGGQPQHF.

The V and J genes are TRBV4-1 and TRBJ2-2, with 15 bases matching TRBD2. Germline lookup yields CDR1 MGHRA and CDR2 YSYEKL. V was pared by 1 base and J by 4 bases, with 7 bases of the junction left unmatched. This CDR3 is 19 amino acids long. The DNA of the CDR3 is TGCGCCAGCAGCCAAGGGACTAGCGGGAGGGCCCTGGGCACCGGGGAGCTGTTTTTT. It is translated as CASSQGTSGRALGTGELFF.